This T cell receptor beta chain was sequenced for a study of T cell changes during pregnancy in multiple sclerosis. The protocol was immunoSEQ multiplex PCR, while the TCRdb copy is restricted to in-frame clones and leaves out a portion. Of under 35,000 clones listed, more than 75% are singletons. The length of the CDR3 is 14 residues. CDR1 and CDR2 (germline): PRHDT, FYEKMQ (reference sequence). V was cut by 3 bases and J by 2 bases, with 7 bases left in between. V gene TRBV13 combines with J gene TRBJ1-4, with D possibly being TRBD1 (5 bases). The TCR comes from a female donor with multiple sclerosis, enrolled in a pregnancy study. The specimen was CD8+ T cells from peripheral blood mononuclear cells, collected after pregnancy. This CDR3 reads CASSLQGTNEKLFF. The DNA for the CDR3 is TGTGCCAGCAGCTTGCAGGGCACTAATGAAAAACTGTTTTTT.